This TCR beta chain was captured by sequencing in a study of cytomegalovirus exposure and HLA in healthy donors. The CDR3 is 12 residues long. The V end was cut by 10 bases, the J end by 3 bases, with 12 bases between. Germline V lookup: CDR1 MRHNA, CDR2 SNTAGT. PCR used 60 Vbeta primers and 13 Jbeta primers. The table came from immunoSEQ multiplex PCR; TCRdb's copy has only in-frame clones and leaves some out. The table records roughly 170,000 clones, around four fifths of them present only once. The chain joins TRBV6-4 to TRBJ1-1; D is uncertain. The specimen was PBMCs. This TCR came from a man aged 25-45 years in good health and CMV-seronegative. As DNA, the CDR3 is TGTGCCATAGGAGGGCAGGACACTGAAGCTTTCTTT. It is translated as CAIGGQDTEAFF.